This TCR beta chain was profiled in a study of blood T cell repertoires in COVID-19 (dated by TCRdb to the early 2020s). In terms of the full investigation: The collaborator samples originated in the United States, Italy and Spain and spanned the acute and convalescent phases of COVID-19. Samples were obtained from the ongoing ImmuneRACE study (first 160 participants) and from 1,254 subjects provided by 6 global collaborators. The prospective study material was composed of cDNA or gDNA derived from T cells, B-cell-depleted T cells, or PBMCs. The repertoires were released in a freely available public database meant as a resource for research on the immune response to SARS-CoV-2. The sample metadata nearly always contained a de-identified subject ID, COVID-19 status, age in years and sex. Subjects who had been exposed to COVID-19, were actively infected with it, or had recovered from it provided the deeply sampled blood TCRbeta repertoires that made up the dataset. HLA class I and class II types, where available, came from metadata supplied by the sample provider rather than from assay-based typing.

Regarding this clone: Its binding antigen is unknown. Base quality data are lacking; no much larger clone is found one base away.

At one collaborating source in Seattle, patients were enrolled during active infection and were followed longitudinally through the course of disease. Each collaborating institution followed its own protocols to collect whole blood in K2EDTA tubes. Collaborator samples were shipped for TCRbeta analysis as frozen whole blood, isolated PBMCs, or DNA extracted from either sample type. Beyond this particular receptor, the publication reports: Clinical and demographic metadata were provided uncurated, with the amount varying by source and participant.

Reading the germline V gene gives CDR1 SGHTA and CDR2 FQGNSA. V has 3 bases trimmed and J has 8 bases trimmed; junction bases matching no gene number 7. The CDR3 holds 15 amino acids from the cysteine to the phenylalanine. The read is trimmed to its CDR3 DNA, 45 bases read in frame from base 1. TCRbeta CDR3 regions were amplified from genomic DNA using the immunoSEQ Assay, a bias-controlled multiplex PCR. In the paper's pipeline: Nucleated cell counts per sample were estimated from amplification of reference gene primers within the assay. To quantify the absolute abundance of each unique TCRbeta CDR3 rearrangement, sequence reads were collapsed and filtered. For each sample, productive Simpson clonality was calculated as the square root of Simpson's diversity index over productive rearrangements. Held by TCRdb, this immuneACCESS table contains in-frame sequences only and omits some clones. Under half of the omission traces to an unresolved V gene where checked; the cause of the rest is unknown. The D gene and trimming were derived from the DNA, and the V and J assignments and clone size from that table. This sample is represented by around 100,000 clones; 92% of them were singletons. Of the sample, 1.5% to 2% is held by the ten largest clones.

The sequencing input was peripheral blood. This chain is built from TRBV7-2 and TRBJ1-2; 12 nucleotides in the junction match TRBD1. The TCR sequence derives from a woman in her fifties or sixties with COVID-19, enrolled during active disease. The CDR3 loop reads CASSFGTGGAWGYTF. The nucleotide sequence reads TGTGCCAGCAGCTTCGGGACAGGGGGCGCTTGGGGCTACACCTTC.